The rows below give T cell receptor beta chains drawn from one sample of a study of T cells in Graves' hyperthyroidism and ophthalmopathy. A single record per CDR3 protein comes from TCRdb applying MiXCR to the multiplex PCR reads. The sample yields about 520,000 distinct CDR3 sequences, roughly a quarter seen once. The sequenced material came from blood. These receptor sequences come from a woman in her twenties or thirties with Graves' ophthalmopathy. Both conserved end residues are part of each CDR3. D genes are given only for firm matches. Size values are once, few and many counts, or a class for expanded clones, and some rows have none.

V gene,J gene,clone size,D gene,CDR3 DNA,CDR3 protein
TRBV5-8,TRBJ2-5,.,.,TGTGCCAGTCTACTGAGGGGAGGAGAGACCCAGTACTTC,CASLLRGGETQYF
TRBV6-2/TRBV6-3,TRBJ1-2,.,.,TGTGCCAGCAGGGGTAATGGCTACACCTTC,CASRGNGYTF
TRBV11-2,TRBJ1-2,many,.,TGTGCCAGCAGCTTAAACAGCGGTGGCTACACCTTC,CASSLNSGGYTF
TRBV12-3/TRBV12-4,TRBJ2-7,few,.,TGTGCCAGCAGTGCCGGGAACCCTTACGAGCAGTACTTC,CASSAGNPYEQYF
TRBV2,TRBJ2-7,many,.,TGTGCCAGCAGTGACGGGGGCCAGGGAGGATACGAGCAGTACTTC,CASSDGGQGGYEQYF
TRBV3-1,TRBJ1-1,.,.,TGTGCCAGCAGCCAAGAGGTGGGGATGAACACTGAAGCTTTCTTT,CASSQEVGMNTEAFF
TRBV27,TRBJ1-2,many,.,TGTGCCAGCAGTTTCGACAGATCGGGTGGCTACACCTTC,CASSFDRSGGYTF
TRBV7-8,TRBJ1-3,many,.,TGTGCCAGCAGCTTTGACCGATCCTCTGGAAACACCATATATTTT,CASSFDRSSGNTIYF
TRBV3-1,TRBJ1-1,.,.,TGTGCCAGCAGCCGAGAGGGGACGAACACTGAAGCTTTCTTT,CASSREGTNTEAFF
TRBV27,TRBJ2-7,.,.,TGTGCCAGCAACACTCTAGCGCCTGACTACGAGCAGTACTTC,CASNTLAPDYEQYF
TRBV12-3/TRBV12-4,TRBJ1-3,many,TRBD1,TGTGCCAGCAGAAGGAGGCGAGGGGGCTTCGGAAACACCATATATTTT,CASRRRRGGFGNTIYF
TRBV27,TRBJ1-2,many,.,TGTGCCAGCAGTTTCTCTCGGACGGTTAACTATGGCTACACCTTC,CASSFSRTVNYGYTF
TRBV30,TRBJ1-3,few,.,TGTGCCTGCGCGACAGGTGCTGGAAACACCATATATTTT,CACATGAGNTIYF
TRBV7-2,TRBJ1-3,many,TRBD1,TGTGCCGGACAGGAGGACTCTGGAAACACCATATATTTT,CAGQEDSGNTIYF
TRBV15,TRBJ2-7,many,.,TGTGCCACCAGCAGAGATGAGGAGAGACAGTACTTC,CATSRDEERQYF
TRBV6-5,TRBJ2-5,.,TRBD2,TGTGCCAGCAGTTACCCCCTAGCGGGAGGGCCCGTGACCCAGTACTTC,CASSYPLAGGPVTQYF
TRBV28,TRBJ1-5,.,.,TGTGCCAGCAGTTTATTTGGGACCGGTCAGCCCCAGCATTTT,CASSLFGTGQPQHF
TRBV5-1,TRBJ1-1,many,.,TGCGCCAGCAGACGAAGGGAAGGGACTGAAGCTTTCTTT,CASRRREGTEAFF
TRBV5-1,TRBJ2-7,many,TRBD1,TGCGCCAGCGCCTCGGGACAGGATCCCTACGAGCAGTACTTC,CASASGQDPYEQYF
TRBV14,TRBJ1-3,many,.,TGTGCCAGCAGCTCCCAACCGGGCCACTTGTATTTT,CASSSQPGHLYF
TRBV7-2,TRBJ1-2,many,.,TGTGCCAGCAGCTTGGGACACCGCTATGGCTACACCTTC,CASSLGHRYGYTF
TRBV27,TRBJ2-7,.,TRBD2,TGTGCCAGCAGTTTATCGGCCCCGGGGGGGGCGGGGGCCTACGAGCAGTACTTC,CASSLSAPGGAGAYEQYF
TRBV6-1,TRBJ2-6,many,TRBD1,TGTGCCAGCGGGTGGACAGGGCCTAGCTCTGGGGCCAACGTCCTGACTTTC,CASGWTGPSSGANVLTF
TRBV11-2,TRBJ2-7,.,.,TGTGCCAGCAGCTTATTCCCGGGCTGGGGGCAAGACGAGCAGTACTTC,CASSLFPGWGQDEQYF
TRBV4-2,TRBJ1-6,.,TRBD1,TGTGCCAGCCGGACAGGACTAAACGATTCACCCCTCCACTTT,CASRTGLNDSPLHF
TRBV6-1,TRBJ1-2,many,TRBD1,TGTGCCAGCAGTCGACAGGGGGAAAGGGGCTACACCTTC,CASSRQGERGYTF
TRBV27,TRBJ1-1,many,.,TGTGCCAGCAGTTCCCGGCAGGGTTTGGCTGAAGCTTTCTTT,CASSSRQGLAEAFF
TRBV6-5,TRBJ1-2,many,.,TGTGCCAGCAGTTACTCTGTCCCTCTGGACGACTATGGCTACACCTTC,CASSYSVPLDDYGYTF
TRBV12-3/TRBV12-4,TRBJ1-6,few,TRBD1,TGTGCCAGCAGTTTGCGGACAGGGAATTCACCCCTCCACTTT,CASSLRTGNSPLHF
TRBV7-9,TRBJ1-1,.,.,TGTGCCAGCACCTCCGGGTCGGGGGGCCGGGAAGCTTGCTTT,CASTSGSGGREACF